The next 17 T cell receptor beta chains were all read from a single sample in a study of response to subunit inactivated influenza vaccine (dated by TCRdb to about 2018). Library construction relied on RT-PCR. Sequencing was carried out with an Illumina HiSeq 2500. TCRdb trimmed public reads at Q25 via fastp, called clones via MiXCR and kept in-frame beta chains. Rows matching on CDR3 protein sequence are summarized as one entry with the most common DNA and genes. Counted in this sample were about 530,000 distinct CDR3 sequences; approximately 12% of them appeared once. The ten largest clones take up approximately 14% of the sample. The time point tag for this specimen amounts to: more than 35 days after influenza vaccine administration. This material consisted of PBMCs from blood, taken about 6 weeks after vaccination. Receptor source: a man aged 45-60 years who received an inactivated influenza vaccine. Donor details come from another sample of the same person, matched by shared clones.

This chain joins TRBV7-9 and TRBJ2-7, with D possibly being TRBD1 (8 bases). Germline CDR1 SEHNR, CDR2 FQNEAQ (reference sequence). The length of the CDR3 is 17 residues. Trimming took off 1 base at V and 1 base at J, with 17 bases between the two ends. CDR3 sequence: CASSLVTGGTTSYEQYF. DNA for the CDR3: TGTGCCAGCAGCTTAGTTACAGGGGGGACTACTTCCTACGAGCAGTACTTC.

The chain employs TRBV4-2 and TRBJ2-3; 7 nucleotides align to TRBD2. Germline CDR1 reads LGHNA; CDR2 reads YNFKEQ. The CDR3 spans 15 residues. The V segment lost 0 bases and the J segment 4 bases; nucleotides outside the gene matches: 4. CDR3 coding DNA: TGTGCCAGCAGCCAAGATGCTGGGGGGGCAGATACGCAGTATTTT. Residues: CASSQDAGGADTQYF.

This clonotype has a handful of counts. The chain links TRBV2 to TRBJ1-2; 8 nucleotides line up with TRBD1. The CDR3 covers 17 residues. Germline loops: CDR1 SNHLY, CDR2 FYNNEI. J was trimmed by 4 bases and V by 2 bases; bases with no gene match: 12. The CDR3 here is CASSERDRSFRGYGYTF. The CDR3 nucleotides read TGTGCCAGCAGTGAAAGGGACAGGTCATTCCGGGGCTATGGCTACACCTTC.

This clonotype has a handful of counts. V gene TRBV12-3 or TRBV12-4 combines with J gene TRBJ2-7, with 11 positions matching TRBD2. Germline trimming cut 3 bases from V and 6 bases from J; bases unmatched to any gene: 7. There are 15 residues in the CDR3. The CDR3 DNA is TGTGCCAGCAGTTTGGTAGCGGGAGGGTCGGTCGAGCAGTACTTC. It codes for CASSLVAGGSVEQYF.

CDR3 region: CASSEIGEWGHYSNQPQHF. The CDR3 DNA is TGTGCCAGCAGTGAGATCGGGGAATGGGGACACTATAGCAATCAGCCCCAGCATTTT. The chain links TRBV6-1 to TRBJ1-5; D is perhaps TRBD1 (6 bases). Germline V gives CDR1 MNHNS, CDR2 SASEGT. The CDR3 is 19 residues long. The V and J ends lost 3 bases and 0 bases respectively, with 21 bases between them.

This clonotype was detected ten times or more. V and J are TRBV5-1 and TRBJ2-5; 7 bases map to TRBD1. The CDR3 has 13 amino acids. CDR1 and CDR2 (germline): SGHRS, YFSETQ. V trimming: 5 bases; J trimming: 4 bases; junction bases outside the gene matches: 5. The CDR3 reads CASRPDRVETQYF. For the CDR3, the DNA is TGCGCCAGCAGGCCCGACAGGGTAGAGACCCAGTACTTC.

CDR3 residues: CSARDPPFSGANVLTF. CDR3 coding DNA: TGCAGTGCTAGAGATCCACCCTTCTCTGGGGCCAACGTCCTGACTTTC. The gene calls are TRBV20-1 and TRBJ2-6; no clear D gene. V lost 0 bases to trimming and J lost 0 bases, with 9 bases between them. There are 16 residues in the CDR3. Germline CDR1 is DFQATT and CDR2 is SNEGSKA (reference sequence).

V gene TRBV7-8 combines with J gene TRBJ1-4, with TRBD1 as a possible D gene (5 bases). CDR1 SGHVS and CDR2 FQNEAQ come from the germline V gene. V lost 5 bases and J lost 7, with 11 bases in between. The CDR3 contains 13 residues. In DNA form, the CDR3 reads TGTGCCAGCAGCGGCAGGGTTGGTGAAAAACTGTTTTTT. Translating it yields CASSGRVGEKLFF.

The chain has TRBV10-3 and TRBJ2-1; D remains unclear. Trimming pared 0 bases from V and 4 bases from J, leaving 4 bases between. The CDR3 is made up of 13 amino acids. Germline CDR1 reads ENHRY; CDR2 reads SYGVKD. CDR3 region: CAISESRYNEQFF. The CDR3 nucleotides read TGTGCCATCAGTGAGTCCCGTTACAATGAGCAGTTCTTC.

This chain connects TRBV3-1 to TRBJ2-1; 8 bases match TRBD1. This CDR3 spans 15 amino acids. V lost 4 bases to trimming and J lost 7 bases; unmatched junction nucleotides: 9. Germline CDR1 reads LGHDT; CDR2 reads YNNKEL (reference sequence). CDR3 amino acids: CASSLSGQGLNEQFF. CDR3 sequence (DNA): TGTGCCAGCAGCCTCTCCGGACAGGGATTGAATGAGCAGTTCTTC.

This sequence joins TRBV7-7 and TRBJ2-5; TRBD2 aligns across 8 bases. From germline, CDR1 is SSHAT and CDR2 FNYEAQ (reference sequence). The CDR3 covers 18 residues. Germline trimming cut 5 bases from V and 1 base from J; bases unmatched to any gene: 15. This CDR3 reads CASSTPGGAKMAQETQYF. The CDR3 coding sequence is TGTGCCAGCAGCACCCCGGGGGGGGCAAAAATGGCCCAAGAGACCCAGTACTTC.

This clonotype was observed at least ten times. This sequence joins TRBV7-2 and TRBJ2-1; 10 bases agree with TRBD2. The V gene's germline CDR1 is SGHTA and CDR2 FQGNSA. This CDR3 spans 16 amino acids. J lost 2 bases, V lost 2 bases, and 3 bases had no gene match. CDR3 DNA: TGTGCCAGCAGCTTACCGGGACTAGCGACCTACAATGAGCAGTTCTTC. This gives the protein CASSLPGLATYNEQFF.

The table lists this clonotype with a few counts. The rearrangement links TRBV6-1 to TRBJ1-1; 11 bases line up with TRBD1. Looked up from germline, CDR1 is MNHNS and CDR2 is SASEGT. The CDR3 loop spans 16 amino acids. The junction had 10 bases not matched to a gene; V was cut back by 6 bases and J by 4 bases. The CDR3 DNA follows: TGTGCCAGCAGACCCGGACAGGGGGCGGTGGGCACTGAAGCTTTCTTT. Its translation: CASRPGQGAVGTEAFF.

The J gene is TRBJ2-1, the V gene TRBV6-2 or TRBV6-3, with D possibly called TRBD1 or TRBD2 (5 bases each). Germline values: CDR1 MNHEY, CDR2 SVGEGT. V was shortened by 6 bases and J by 0 bases, with 18 bases between the two germline ends. This CDR3 has 17 residues. CDR3: CASSGSRGNSSYNEQFF. The CDR3 DNA reads TGTGCCAGCAGCGGCAGCCGGGGCAATAGCTCCTACAATGAGCAGTTCTTC.

The V gene is TRBV6-2 or TRBV6-3, the J gene TRBJ1-2; 7 nucleotides match TRBD1. V lost 4 bases and J lost 2; bases outside the gene matches: 10. Per the germline V gene, CDR1 is MNHEY and CDR2 is SVGEGT. The CDR3 sequence is 16 residues long. The CDR3 sequence is CASSSFRGAYNYGYTF. In nucleotides, the CDR3 is TGTGCCAGCAGTTCTTTCAGGGGGGCCTACAACTATGGCTACACCTTC.

This clonotype was observed a few times. The chain uses TRBV7-9 and TRBJ2-5; 8 bases agree with TRBD1. V lost 5 bases to trimming and J lost 2 bases; unmatched junction nucleotides: 7. Germline CDR1 is SEHNR and CDR2 is FQNEAQ (reference sequence). The CDR3 is 15 amino acids. The CDR3 loop is CASSGGQGLQETQYF. DNA of the CDR3: TGTGCCAGCAGCGGAGGACAGGGATTACAAGAGACCCAGTACTTC.

This clonotype was detected many times. The chain carries TRBV19 and TRBJ2-5, with D possibly matching TRBD2 (6 bases). V was clipped by 7 bases and J by 6 bases, with 18 bases between them. From germline, CDR1 is LNHDA and CDR2 SQIVND (reference sequence). The CDR3 has 14 residues. CDR3 bases: TGTGCCAGTACTCGTGGGGGAGGAGTGCAGACCCAGTACTTC. This encodes CASTRGGGVQTQYF.